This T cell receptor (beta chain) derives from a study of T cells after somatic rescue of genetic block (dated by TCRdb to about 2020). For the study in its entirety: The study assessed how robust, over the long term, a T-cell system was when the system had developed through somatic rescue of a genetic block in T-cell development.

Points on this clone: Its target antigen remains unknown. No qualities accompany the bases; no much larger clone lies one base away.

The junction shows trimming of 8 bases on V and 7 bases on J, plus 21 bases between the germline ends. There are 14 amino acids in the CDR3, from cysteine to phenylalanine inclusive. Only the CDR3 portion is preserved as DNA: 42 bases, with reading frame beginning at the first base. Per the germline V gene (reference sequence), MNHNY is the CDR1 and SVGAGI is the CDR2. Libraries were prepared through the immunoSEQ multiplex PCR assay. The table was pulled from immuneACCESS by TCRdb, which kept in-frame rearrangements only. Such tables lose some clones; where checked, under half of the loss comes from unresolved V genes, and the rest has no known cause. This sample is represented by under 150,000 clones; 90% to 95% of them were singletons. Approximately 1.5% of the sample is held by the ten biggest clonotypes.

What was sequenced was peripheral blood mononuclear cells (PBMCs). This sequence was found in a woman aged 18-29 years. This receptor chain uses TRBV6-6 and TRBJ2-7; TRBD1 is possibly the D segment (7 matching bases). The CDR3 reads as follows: CASCVRGRGGEQYF. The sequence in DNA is TGTGCCAGCTGTGTGAGGGGGCGAGGGGGGGAGCAGTACTTC.